This passage covers 18 T cell receptor beta chains from one sample sequenced in a study of cytomegalovirus exposure and HLA in healthy donors. This PCR relied on a set of 60 Vbeta primers and 13 Jbeta primers. Libraries were prepared by immunoSEQ multiplex PCR; TCRdb keeps only in-frame clonotypes and omits some of them. Here the sample spans about 77,000 clones, 75% to 85% being singletons. Specimen: PBMCs. The receptors were gathered from a man aged 40-49 years in good health and CMV-seronegative.

The chain couples TRBV11-2 to TRBJ2-2, with 13 bases matching TRBD2. Germline V lookup: CDR1 SGHAT, CDR2 FQNNGV. This CDR3 comprises 17 residues. Trimming at V came to 5 bases and at J to 4 bases, leaving 7 bases not matched to a gene. The DNA of the CDR3 is TGTGCCAGCAGCCTGGGACTAGCGGGGCTTCCCACCGGGGAGCTGTTTTTT. It yields the protein CASSLGLAGLPTGELFF.

The rearrangement joins TRBV6-5 to TRBJ1-5; D is perhaps TRBD1 (5 bases). Per the germline V gene, CDR1 is MNHEY and CDR2 is SVGAGI. The CDR3 extends over 14 amino acids. The V and J ends lost 5 bases and 0 bases respectively, with 8 bases between them. The CDR3 DNA follows: TGTGCCAGCAGTAGACAGAATAGCAATCAGCCCCAGCATTTT. Protein: CASSRQNSNQPQHF.

This clone was found a few times. The V gene is TRBV6-6, the J gene TRBJ2-7; 12 bases are shared with TRBD1. The ends lost 10 bases at V and 7 bases at J; junction bases unmatched: 8. The length of the CDR3 is 13 residues. Germline-derived CDR1 and CDR2 are MNHNY and SVGAGI (reference sequence). CDR3 region: CAIRDRGLVEQYF. DNA for the CDR3: TGTGCCATACGGGACAGGGGGCTGGTTGAGCAGTACTTC.

The V call is TRBV11-3, the J call TRBJ2-2, with 7 nucleotides matching TRBD1. V was clipped by 0 bases and J by 4 bases; unmatched bases: 8. This CDR3 has 17 amino acids. The germline V gene has CDR1 SGHNT and CDR2 YENEEA. The CDR3 DNA reads TGTGCCAGCAGCTTAGACCCGACAGGGACGAGCACCGGGGAGCTGTTTTTT. Translation: CASSLDPTGTSTGELFF.

The chain has TRBV20-1 and TRBJ1-1, with D unclear. Germline loops: CDR1 DFQATT, CDR2 SNEGSKA (reference sequence). The CDR3 runs to 11 residues. The V end was cut by 5 bases, the J end by 6 bases, with 10 bases between. CDR3 sequence reads: CSAPIYAEAFF. As DNA, the CDR3 is TGCAGTGCTCCTATATACGCTGAAGCTTTCTTT.

This chain connects TRBV5-1 to TRBJ2-3, with D unclear. The germline CDR1 and CDR2 sequences are SGHRS and YFSETQ. V was shortened by 4 bases and J by 2 bases, with 5 bases between the two germline ends. The CDR3 length is 12 residues. The CDR3 region is CASSAYTDTQYF. The DNA for the CDR3 is TGCGCCAGCAGCGCCTACACAGATACGCAGTATTTT. Full variable domain (rest looked up from reference TRBV5-1 and TRBJ2-3): KAGVTQTPRYLIKTRGQQVTLSCSPISGHRSVSWYQQTPGQGLQFLFEYFSETQRNKGNFPGRFSGRQFSNSRSEMNVSTLELGDSALYLCASSAYTDTQYFGPGTRLTVL.

The rearrangement links TRBV6-1 to TRBJ2-7; 9 bases are shared with TRBD1. V gave up 0 bases and J gave up 0 bases; unmatched junction bases: 0. The CDR3 is 15 residues long. Germline V lookup: CDR1 MNHNS, CDR2 SASEGT. This CDR3 is CASSEATGGSYEQYF. The CDR3 DNA is TGTGCCAGCAGTGAAGCGACAGGGGGCTCCTACGAGCAGTACTTC.

The V and J genes are TRBV9 and TRBJ2-5; 7 nucleotides align to TRBD1. The length of the CDR3 is 16 residues. Germline V gene data show CDR1 as SGDLS and CDR2 as YYNGEE. V dropped 0 bases and J dropped 5; count of bases not matched to a gene: 10. CDR3 bases: TGTGCCAGCAGCGTAGCTTCAGGGGGTGAGTGGGAGACCCAGTACTTC. It codes for CASSVASGGEWETQYF. The whole variable domain, filled in from reference TRBV9 and TRBJ2-5, reads DSGVTQTPKHLITATGQRVTLRCSPRSGDLSVYWYQQSLDQGLQFLIQYYNGEERAKGNILERFSAQQFPDLHSELNLSSLELGDSALYFCASSVASGGEWETQYFGPGTRLLVL.

The rearrangement uses TRBV18 and TRBJ1-1; 7 positions agree with TRBD1. Germline V CDR1 and CDR2: KGHSH, LQKENI. With 7 bases clipped from V and 5 bases from J, the junction kept 7 bases outside the gene matches. This CDR3 has 13 amino acids. CDR3: CASYEGARTEAFF. CDR3 coding DNA: TGTGCCAGCTACGAGGGGGCGCGGACTGAAGCTTTCTTT.

This clone came up a few times. In nucleotides, the CDR3 is TGTGCCAGCAGCGACTCCCGACAGGGGGCCCTCGTTGGTGGCTACACCTTC. Its protein is CASSDSRQGALVGGYTF. The chain joins TRBV9 to TRBJ1-2; 10 nucleotides line up with TRBD1. Germline assignment: CDR1 SGDLS and CDR2 YYNGEE. This CDR3 contains 17 residues. The J segment lost 7 bases and the V segment lost 3 bases, leaving 15 bases of the junction unmatched.

The chain links TRBV5-1 to TRBJ1-1; D is possibly TRBD1 (6 bases). The CDR3 runs 14 residues. Trimming pared 4 bases from V and 0 bases from J, leaving 10 bases between. Germline CDR1 is SGHRS and CDR2 is YFSETQ. The CDR3 DNA follows: TGCGCCAGCAGCCAACAGGGCATGAACACTGAAGCTTTCTTT. Its protein product is CASSQQGMNTEAFF.

The sample holds one count of this clone. This chain uses TRBV7-6 with TRBJ1-1, with TRBD1 matching 8 bases. The V and J ends lost 1 base and 5 bases, in that order; junction bases with no gene match: 6. This CDR3 comprises 15 residues. The germline gives CDR1 SGHVS, CDR2 FNYEAQ. The CDR3 loop is CASSLGTGRGTEAFF. CDR3 DNA: TGTGCCAGCAGCTTAGGGACAGGGAGGGGAACTGAAGCTTTCTTT.

This clone was seen only a few times. The J gene is TRBJ1-6, the V gene TRBV4-2; D is possibly TRBD1 (5 bases). CDR1 and CDR2 from the germline V gene are LGHNA and YNFKEQ. The CDR3 has 14 amino acids. With 6 bases removed from V and 7 bases from J, the gap between germline ends came to 13 bases. The CDR3 loop is CASSKGQENSPLHF. The CDR3 region has the DNA TGTGCCAGCAGTAAGGGGCAGGAAAATTCACCCCTCCACTTT.

The V call is TRBV19, the J call TRBJ2-7; the match to TRBD1 covers 7 bases. With 4 bases clipped from V and 4 bases from J, the junction kept 4 bases outside the gene matches. The CDR3 is 13 residues long. Germline V CDR1 and CDR2: LNHDA, SQIVND (reference sequence). CDR3 residues: CASSKDRRYEQYF. In nucleotides, the CDR3 is TGTGCCAGTAGTAAGGACAGGCGGTACGAGCAGTACTTC.

A remark on this clone: One end of the junction fails to match germline, which may point to a read error. As DNA, the CDR3 is TGTTCCAGCAGCCCTTCGGCAGATACGCAGTATTTT. As protein: CSSSPSADTQYF. The chain has TRBV7-9 and TRBJ2-3; no reliable D call. CDR3 length: 12 amino acids. The germline V gene encodes CDR1 SEHNR and CDR2 FQNEAQ (reference sequence).

This clone was seen a few times. The chain recombines TRBV4-3 with TRBJ1-2; 9 nucleotides agree with TRBD1. This CDR3 spans 13 amino acids. Per the germline V gene, CDR1 is LGHNA and CDR2 is YSLEER. V gave up 10 bases and J gave up 3 bases; unmatched junction bases: 6. CDR3 nucleotides: TGCGCCACCTCCGACAGGGGGGACTATGGCTACACCTTC. Its translation: CATSDRGDYGYTF.

This clone was seen a few times. The chain carries TRBV9 and TRBJ2-2; D gene ambiguous. The V gene's germline CDR1 is SGDLS and CDR2 YYNGEE. Trimming removed 6 bases from V and 8 bases from J, with 14 bases in between. CDR3 size: 13 residues. The CDR3 DNA is TGTGCCAGCAACTTCTTTGGAGAGGGGGAGCTGTTTTTT. It codes for CASNFFGEGELFF.

CDR3 region: CASSNSGQGDYNEQFF. The CDR3 DNA reads as TGTGCCAGCAGTAACTCCGGGCAGGGGGACTACAATGAGCAGTTCTTC. The J gene is TRBJ2-1, the V gene TRBV2, with TRBD1 matching over 7 bases. CDR1 SNHLY and CDR2 FYNNEI come from the germline V gene. The CDR3 covers 16 residues. Germline trimming cut 5 bases from V and 3 bases from J; bases unmatched to any gene: 10.